This record concerns one T cell receptor beta chain sequence. V shed 5 bases, J shed 5 bases, and the junction held 5 bases outside the gene matches. CDR1 and CDR2 from the germline V gene are KGHSH and LQKENI. The CDR3 extends over 15 amino acids. Under the authors' procedure: Nucleated cell number was recorded as an estimate derived from reference gene primer amplification. TCRdb keeps only in-frame clones here, not all; method: immunoSEQ multiplex PCR. D and trimming come from the DNA, and the V and J calls and clone size come from that table. The sample consists of 250,000 or so clones, 85% to 90% of them appearing once. This entry belongs to a study of blood T cell repertoires in COVID-19. About the study: Sites in the United States, Italy and Spain provided acute and convalescent COVID-19 samples. Nucleic acid was either cDNA or gDNA, and it came from T cells, B-cell-depleted T cells, or PBMCs.

This chain joins TRBV18 and TRBJ2-1, with 11 nucleotides matching TRBD2. The specimen sequenced was peripheral blood. The clonotype was recovered from a man aged 60 to 69 with acute or convalescent COVID-19. The CDR3 nucleotides read TGTGCCAGCTCAACCGGACTAGCGGGCAACAATGAGCAGTTCTTC. It is translated as CASSTGLAGNNEQFF.